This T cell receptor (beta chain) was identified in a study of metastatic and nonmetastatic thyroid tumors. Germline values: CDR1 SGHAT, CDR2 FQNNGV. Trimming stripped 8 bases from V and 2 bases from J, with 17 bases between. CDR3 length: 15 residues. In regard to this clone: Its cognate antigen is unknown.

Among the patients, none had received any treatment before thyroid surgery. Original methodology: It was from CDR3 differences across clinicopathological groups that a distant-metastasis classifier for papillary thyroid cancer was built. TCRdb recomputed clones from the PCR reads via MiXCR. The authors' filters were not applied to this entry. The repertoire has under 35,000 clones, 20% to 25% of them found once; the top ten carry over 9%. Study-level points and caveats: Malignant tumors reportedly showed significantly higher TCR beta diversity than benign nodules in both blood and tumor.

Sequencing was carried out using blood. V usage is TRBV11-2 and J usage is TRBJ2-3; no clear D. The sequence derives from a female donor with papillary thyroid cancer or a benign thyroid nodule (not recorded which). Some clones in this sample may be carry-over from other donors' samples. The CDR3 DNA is TGTGCCAGCCGATCGAGGCGACTGGACACAGATACGCAGTATTTT. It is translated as CASRSRRLDTDTQYF.